This section outlines one T cell receptor beta chain sequence together with its context. Its specificity is unknown. This sample is part of a study of T cell responses to AZD1222 COVID-19 vaccine. Regarding the study as a whole: Dominant CD4 TCR responses targeted spike regions 160-218 and 743-854. Repertoire collection took place solely once the T cell response had peaked.

V lost 8 bases to trimming and J lost 8 bases; unmatched junction nucleotides: 11. The germline V gene has CDR1 MNHEY and CDR2 SVGAGI. CDR3 length equals 14 residues. Generated by immunoSEQ multiplex PCR, the TCRdb table keeps only in-frame clones and is missing some. The sample has over 65,000 clones; roughly nine tenths are singletons. This chain connects TRBV6-5 to TRBJ1-2; 10 bases align to TRBD1. Specimen: peripheral blood, collected on day 0 of AZD1222 vaccination. This receptor was identified in an adult in good health. The CDR3: CASGQGTGARGYTF. The DNA of the CDR3 is TGTGCCAGCGGGCAGGGGACAGGGGCCCGGGGCTACACCTTC.